This T cell receptor (beta chain) was observed in a study of early T cells in non-severe SARS-CoV-2 infection (dated by TCRdb to the early 2020s). For context, the study as a whole: Bulk RNA from unsorted whole blood was used for TCR sequencing, so alpha and beta chains could not be paired. Overall results and qualifications from the work: VDJdb matching was skewed toward anti-spike CD8 responses and likely underestimated virus-specific expansions, missing private and CD4 specificities.

Libraries came from 5' RACE. Sequencing was carried out with a NextSeq 500. The TCR library protocol attached unique molecular identifiers to individual cDNA molecules to correct for sequencing error and PCR bias. TCR alpha and beta chains were both sequenced, and the abundances of alpha and beta sequences in each sample were closely correlated with each other. The original methods were these. Decombinator V4 was used to perform V gene, J gene and CDR3 annotation of TCR sequences. TCRs were defined as expanded if a significant change between any two time points was detected under a Poisson model with p below 0.0001. Abundances of TCRs were expressed as counts per million after normalisation to the total number of TCRs sequenced in each sample. TRAV1-2 paired with TRAJ12, TRAJ20 or TRAJ33 defined MAIT TCRs, while TRAV10 paired with TRAJ18 defined iNKT TCRs. VDJdb, accessed 1 November 2021, was searched for CMV, EBV and SARS-CoV-2 annotated TCRs, with TCRs annotated for multiple antigens excluded. TCRdb took the public reads, trimmed them with fastp at Q25, ran MiXCR for clone calling and kept in-frame beta chains. Records with the same CDR3 protein are collapsed into one entry carrying the most frequent genes and DNA. Here the V and J calls rest on TCRdb's processing, not on the authors' analysis. The sample table records 50,000 to 65,000 distinct CDR3 sequences; about 11% of these occur just once. Roughly 3% of the sample is taken by the ten largest.

This was a case-control study nested in a cohort of healthcare workers in London, UK, who had nasopharyngeal swab PCR tests and blood samples taken every week. Between 23 and 31 March 2020, the week of the UK lockdown, healthcare workers were enrolled and then followed up weekly for as long as 16 weeks. This clonotype was seen more than once but under ten times. The clone's antigen remains unknown. It has no much larger one-base neighbor in the sample; base qualities were not kept. The CDR3, cysteine through phenylalanine, is 14 amino acids long. The retained sequence is limited to the CDR3, 42 bases, with the frame set at the first base. CDR1 and CDR2 are read off the germline V gene as MGHRA and YSYEKL. Between the V and J ends, shortened by 0 bases and 7 bases respectively, the junction contains 13 bases.

The TCR originated in an adult who was a healthcare worker with PCR-confirmed SARS-CoV-2 infection or an uninfected control (not recorded which). The chain was built from TRBV4-1 and TRBJ2-7; matching of 6 bases hints at TRBD2 as the D gene. The sequences come from whole blood, collected at baseline. The CDR3 sequence is CASSQERLVGEQYF. At the DNA level, the sequence is TGCGCCAGCAGCCAAGAACGACTAGTCGGTGAGCAGTACTTC.